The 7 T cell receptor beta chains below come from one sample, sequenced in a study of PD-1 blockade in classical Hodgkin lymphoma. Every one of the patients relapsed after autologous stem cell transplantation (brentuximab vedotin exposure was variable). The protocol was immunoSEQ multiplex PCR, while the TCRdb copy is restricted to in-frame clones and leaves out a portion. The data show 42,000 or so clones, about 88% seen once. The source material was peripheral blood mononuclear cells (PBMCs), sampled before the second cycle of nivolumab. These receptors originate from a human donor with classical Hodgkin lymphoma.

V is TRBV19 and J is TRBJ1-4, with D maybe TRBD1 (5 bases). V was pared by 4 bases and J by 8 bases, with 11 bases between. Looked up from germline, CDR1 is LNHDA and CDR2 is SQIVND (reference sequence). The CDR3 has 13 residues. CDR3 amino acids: CASSRAGHEKLFF. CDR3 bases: TGTGCCAGTAGTAGGGCAGGGCACGAAAAACTGTTTTTT.

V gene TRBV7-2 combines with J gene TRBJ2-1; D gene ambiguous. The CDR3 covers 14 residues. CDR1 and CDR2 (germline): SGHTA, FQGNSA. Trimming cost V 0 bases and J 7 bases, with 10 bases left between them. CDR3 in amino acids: CASSLAGSLNEQFF. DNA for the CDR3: TGTGCCAGCAGCTTAGCGGGCAGTCTAAATGAGCAGTTCTTC. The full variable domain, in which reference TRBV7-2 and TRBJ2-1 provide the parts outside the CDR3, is GAGVSQSPSNKVTEKGKDVELRCDPISGHTALYWYRQSLGQGLEFLIYFQGNSAPDKSGLPSDRFSAERTGGSVSTLTIQRTQQEDSAVYLCASSLAGSLNEQFFGPGTRLTVL.

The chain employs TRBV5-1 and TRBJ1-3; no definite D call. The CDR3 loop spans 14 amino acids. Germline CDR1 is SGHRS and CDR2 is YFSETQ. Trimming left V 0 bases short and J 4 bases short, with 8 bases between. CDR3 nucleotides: TGCGCCAGCAGCTTGGTAGGGAGCGGAAACACCATATATTTT. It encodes CASSLVGSGNTIYF.

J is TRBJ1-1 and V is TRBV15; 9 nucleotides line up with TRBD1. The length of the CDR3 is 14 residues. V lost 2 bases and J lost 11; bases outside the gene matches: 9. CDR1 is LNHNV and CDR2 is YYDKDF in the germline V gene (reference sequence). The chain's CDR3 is CATSRITGGAFAFF. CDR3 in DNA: TGTGCCACCAGCAGAATTACAGGGGGCGCGTTTGCTTTCTTT.

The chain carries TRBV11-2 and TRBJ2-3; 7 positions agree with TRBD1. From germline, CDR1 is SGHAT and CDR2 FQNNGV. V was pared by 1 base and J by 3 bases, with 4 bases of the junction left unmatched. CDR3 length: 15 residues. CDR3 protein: CASSLVDRDTDTQYF. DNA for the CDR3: TGTGCCAGCAGCTTAGTCGACAGGGATACAGATACGCAGTATTTT.

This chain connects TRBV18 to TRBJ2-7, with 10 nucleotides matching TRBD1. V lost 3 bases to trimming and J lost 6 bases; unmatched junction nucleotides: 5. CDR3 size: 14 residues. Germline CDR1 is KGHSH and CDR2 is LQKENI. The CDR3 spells CASSPDRGVGEQYF. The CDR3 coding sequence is TGTGCCAGCTCACCGGACAGGGGGGTAGGCGAGCAGTACTTC.

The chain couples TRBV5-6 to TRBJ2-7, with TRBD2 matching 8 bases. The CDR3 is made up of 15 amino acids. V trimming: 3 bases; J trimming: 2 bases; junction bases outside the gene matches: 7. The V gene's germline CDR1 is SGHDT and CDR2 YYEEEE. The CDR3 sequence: CASSSLLAEPYEQYF. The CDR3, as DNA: TGTGCCAGCAGCTCGTTACTAGCGGAACCCTACGAGCAGTACTTC.